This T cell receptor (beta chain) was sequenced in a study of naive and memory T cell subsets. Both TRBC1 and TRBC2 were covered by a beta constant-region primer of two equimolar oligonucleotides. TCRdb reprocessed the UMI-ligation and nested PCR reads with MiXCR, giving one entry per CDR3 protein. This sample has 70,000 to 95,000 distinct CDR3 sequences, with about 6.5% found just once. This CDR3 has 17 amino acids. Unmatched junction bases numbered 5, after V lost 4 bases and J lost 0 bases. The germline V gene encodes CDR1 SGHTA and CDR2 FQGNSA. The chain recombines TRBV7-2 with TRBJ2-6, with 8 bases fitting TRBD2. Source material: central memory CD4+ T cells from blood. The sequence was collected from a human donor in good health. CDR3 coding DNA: TGTGCCAGCAGCTCCGAGCGGGGGTACTCTGGGGCCAACGTCCTGACTTTC. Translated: CASSSERGYSGANVLTF.